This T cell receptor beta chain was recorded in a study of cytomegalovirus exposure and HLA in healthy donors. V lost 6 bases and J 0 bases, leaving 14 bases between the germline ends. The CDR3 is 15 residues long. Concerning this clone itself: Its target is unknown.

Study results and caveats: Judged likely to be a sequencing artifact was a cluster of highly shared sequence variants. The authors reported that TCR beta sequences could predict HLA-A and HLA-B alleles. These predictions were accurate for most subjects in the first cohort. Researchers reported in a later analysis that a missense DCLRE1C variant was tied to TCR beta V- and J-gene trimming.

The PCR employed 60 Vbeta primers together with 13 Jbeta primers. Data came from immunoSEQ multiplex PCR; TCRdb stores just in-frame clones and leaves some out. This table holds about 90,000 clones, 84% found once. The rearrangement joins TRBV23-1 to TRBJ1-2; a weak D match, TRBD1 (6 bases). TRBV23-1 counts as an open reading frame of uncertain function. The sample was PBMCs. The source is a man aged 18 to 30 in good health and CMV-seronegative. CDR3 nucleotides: TGCGCCAGCAGGATAAGGACAGCACCTAACTATGGCTACACCTTC. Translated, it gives CASRIRTAPNYGYTF.